These 28 T cell receptor beta chains share one sample of origin, sequenced in a study of HIV-infected patients and healthy controls. No cell fractionation was done, so the repertoire covers all unsorted peripheral blood T cells. Alpha and beta constant-region primers primed reverse transcription of around 550 ng RNA. Alpha and beta chain libraries were made separately by chain-specific third strand synthesis with multiplexing indices. MiXCR, applied by TCRdb to the 5' RACE reads, yields one record per CDR3 protein. The table includes some 25,000 distinct CDR3 sequences, under 9% detected once. Source material: blood. The origin of the receptors is an adult in good health.

This clonotype occurred many times. The V call is TRBV5-1, the J call TRBJ1-4; a weak D match, TRBD1 (5 bases). Germline CDR1 SGHRS, CDR2 YFSETQ. CDR3 size: 15 residues. V was clipped by 5 bases and J by 0 bases, with 11 bases between them. CDR3 sequence reads: CASSRGDSTNEKLFF. In nucleotides, the CDR3 is TGCGCCAGCAGTAGGGGCGATTCAACTAATGAAAAACTGTTTTTT. Complete variable domain (other parts from reference TRBV5-1 and TRBJ1-4): KAGVTQTPRYLIKTRGQQVTLSCSPISGHRSVSWYQQTPGQGLQFLFEYFSETQRNKGNFPGRFSGRQFSNSRSEMNVSTLELGDSALYLCASSRGDSTNEKLFFGSGTQLSVL.

By proportion, this clonotype is medium-sized. This sequence joins TRBV6-2 or TRBV6-3 and TRBJ1-5; no firm D call. CDR1 is MNHEY, CDR2 SVGEGT, per germline. Trimming took off 4 bases at V and 7 bases at J, with 14 bases between the two ends. The CDR3 loop spans 14 amino acids. The CDR3 bases are TGTGCCAGCAGTTCCTGGGATATCAGGCAGCCCCAGCATTTT. It specifies CASSSWDIRQPQHF.

This clonotype is deemed medium-sized. This chain links TRBV28 with TRBJ2-3; D remains unclear. CDR1 and CDR2 from the germline V gene are MDHEN and SYDVKM. V lost 6 bases to trimming and J lost 0 bases, with 16 bases between them. The CDR3 runs to 16 residues. CDR3 loop: CASRPPGPLSTDTQYF. DNA for the CDR3: TGTGCCAGCAGACCCCCAGGCCCTCTAAGCACAGATACGCAGTATTTT.

This clonotype was seen repeatedly, ten times or more. The CDR3 sequence: CASSPGSRGLDYEQYF. The CDR3, as DNA: TGTGCCAGCAGCCCCGGGTCGAGGGGGCTCGACTACGAGCAGTACTTC. The chain uses TRBV12-3 or TRBV12-4 and TRBJ2-7; TRBD1 matches 7 bases. The CDR3 contains 16 residues. The trim removed 6 bases at V and 3 bases at J, leaving 14 bases unmatched.

The sample holds many counts of this clonotype. J is TRBJ1-4 and V is TRBV7-2, with a possible D match to TRBD1 (6 bases). The germline V gene encodes CDR1 SGHTA and CDR2 FQGNSA. CDR3 length: 17 residues. Trimming pared 4 bases from V and 6 bases from J, leaving 21 bases between. This CDR3 reads CASSSHRRGGLDEKLFF. DNA of the CDR3: TGTGCCAGCAGCTCCCATAGGAGGGGGGGGCTAGATGAAAAACTGTTTTTT.

This clonotype was counted only a few times. This rearrangement joins TRBV5-1 to TRBJ2-1, with 11 nucleotides matching TRBD1. Trimming cost V 2 bases and J 5 bases; bases outside gene matches: 3. Germline CDR1 reads SGHRS; CDR2 reads YFSETQ. The CDR3 runs to 15 residues. As DNA, the CDR3 is TGCGCCAGCAGCTTAGGACAGGGGGCCAACAATGAGCAGTTCTTC. The encoded protein is CASSLGQGANNEQFF.

V usage is TRBV4-1 and J usage is TRBJ2-3; TRBD2 aligns across 11 bases. V gave up 8 bases and J gave up 4 bases; unmatched junction bases: 11. The CDR3 is 16 amino acids. Germline V CDR1 and CDR2: MGHRA, YSYEKL. In DNA, the CDR3 is TGCGCCAGCGTCCAAGACATAGCGGGGGGGCCAGATACGCAGTATTTT. This codes for CASVQDIAGGPDTQYF.

This clonotype was recorded many times. CDR3 nucleotide sequence: TGTGCCAGCAGCTTACCCTACCGCCAGACAGACAATGAGCAGTTCTTC. It encodes CASSLPYRQTDNEQFF. The chain links TRBV11-2 to TRBJ2-1, with D perhaps matching TRBD1 (5 bases). The CDR3 length is 16 residues. Germline assignment: CDR1 SGHAT and CDR2 FQNNGV. Deletions cut 2 bases from V and 5 bases from J, with 16 bases between.

This clonotype was recorded at least ten times. The V gene is TRBV7-2, the J gene TRBJ1-1; D may be TRBD1 (5 bases). Germline V lookup: CDR1 SGHTA, CDR2 FQGNSA. This CDR3 has 14 residues. V was trimmed by 0 bases and J by 7 bases, leaving 12 bases between them. CDR3 nucleotides: TGTGCCAGCAGCTTAGCGCACGGGACCATTGAAGCTTTCTTT. Residues: CASSLAHGTIEAFF.

The gene calls are TRBV12-3 or TRBV12-4 and TRBJ2-1; D is possibly TRBD1 (5 bases). The CDR3 has 13 amino acids. Trimming left V 6 bases short and J 8 bases short, with 14 bases between. CDR3 nucleotide sequence: TGTGCCAGCAGATCGACAGACATCGATGAGCAGTTCTTC. Translated: CASRSTDIDEQFF.

This clonotype was picked up many times. The rearrangement uses TRBV11-2 and TRBJ2-3; D is perhaps TRBD1 (6 bases). V was clipped by 8 bases and J by 2 bases, with 14 bases between them. This CDR3 has 14 amino acids. Germline lookup yields CDR1 SGHAT and CDR2 FQNNGV. CDR3 amino acids: CASSRTVITDTQYF. As DNA, the CDR3 is TGTGCCAGCTCCCGGACAGTAATCACAGATACGCAGTATTTT.

This clonotype was counted many times. V usage is TRBV5-1 and J usage is TRBJ1-1; 7 bases align to TRBD1. With 3 bases clipped from V and 6 bases from J, the junction kept 5 bases outside the gene matches. The CDR3 contains 13 residues. CDR1 SGHRS and CDR2 YFSETQ come from the germline V gene. CDR3 sequence (DNA): TGCGCCAGCAGCTCAAACAGGGGCGCTGAAGCTTTCTTT. Its translation: CASSSNRGAEAFF.

V and J are TRBV25-1 and TRBJ2-1; weak D call: TRBD2 (6 bases). CDR1 and CDR2 from the germline V gene are MGHDK and SYGVNS. This CDR3 is 17 amino acids long. The V gene lost 3 bases and the J gene lost 0 bases, with 15 bases spanning the gap. Here the CDR3 DNA reads TGTGCCAGCAGTGAGGTTGGGACTGTTCGCTCCTACAATGAGCAGTTCTTC. This gives the protein CASSEVGTVRSYNEQFF.

This clonotype was observed many times. This chain links TRBV6-5 with TRBJ1-1; D gene uncertain. V was pared by 6 bases and J by 3 bases, with 20 bases between. Germline lookup yields CDR1 MNHEY and CDR2 SVGAGI. The CDR3 has 16 residues. CDR3 in DNA: TGTGCCAGCAGCCCGGGTCCGTTGGAAGGGTACACTGAAGCTTTCTTT. Its protein is CASSPGPLEGYTEAFF.

The CDR3, as DNA: TGTGCCAGCAGCTTGGCGCGGACAGGGTCGAATGAGCAGTTCTTC. This sequence encodes CASSLARTGSNEQFF. V is TRBV5-5 and J is TRBJ2-1; 8 bases agree with TRBD1. V gave up 0 bases and J gave up 7 bases; unmatched junction bases: 6. The CDR3 runs 15 residues. Per germline, CDR1 SGHKS and CDR2 YYEKEE (reference sequence).

Many counts were recorded for this clonotype. This sequence joins TRBV5-1 and TRBJ2-5; TRBD1 aligns across 9 bases. The CDR3 sequence is 15 residues long. From germline, CDR1 is SGHRS and CDR2 YFSETQ. Unmatched junction bases numbered 7, after V lost 2 bases and J lost 5 bases. This chain's CDR3 is CASSFGQGFEETQYF. Written as DNA, the CDR3 is TGCGCCAGCAGCTTCGGACAGGGGTTCGAGGAGACCCAGTACTTC.

This clonotype was recorded a few times. The V call is TRBV4-1, the J call TRBJ2-7; 14 nucleotides align to TRBD2. Germline lookup yields CDR1 MGHRA and CDR2 YSYEKL. The CDR3 covers 15 residues. The V and J ends lost 1 base and 4 bases, in that order; junction bases with no gene match: 0. CDR3: CASSQGTSGGYEQYF. DNA for the CDR3: TGCGCCAGCAGCCAAGGGACTAGCGGGGGGTACGAGCAGTACTTC.

This clonotype was observed many times. The chain links TRBV7-9 to TRBJ1-4; D unresolved. V lost 8 bases and J lost 8, with 21 bases in between. Germline V lookup: CDR1 SEHNR, CDR2 FQNEAQ (reference sequence). The CDR3 covers 15 residues. CDR3 sequence: CASDFSGHDGEKLFF. In DNA, the CDR3 is TGTGCCAGCGATTTTTCCGGGCACGATGGGGAAAAACTGTTTTTT.

The gene calls are TRBV12-3 or TRBV12-4 and TRBJ2-3; 8 nucleotides match TRBD1. The CDR3 loop spans 15 amino acids. V lost 2 bases and J lost 3; bases outside the gene matches: 4. The CDR3 loop reads CASSLQGAVTDTQYF. For the CDR3, the DNA is TGTGCCAGCAGTTTACAGGGGGCCGTGACAGATACGCAGTATTTT.

At least ten counts were recorded for this clonotype. J is TRBJ1-1 and V is TRBV5-1; tentative D call: TRBD1 (5 bases). Per the germline V gene, CDR1 is SGHRS and CDR2 is YFSETQ. The CDR3 totals 14 residues. V dropped 4 bases and J dropped 4 bases, with 14 bases sitting between them. CDR3 in DNA: TGCGCCAGCAGCGATTCAGGGATAGCCACTGAAGCTTTCTTT. Its translation: CASSDSGIATEAFF.

This clonotype appeared once. This sequence joins TRBV29-1 and TRBJ1-1, with 7 nucleotides matching TRBD1. This CDR3 contains 14 residues. Germline trimming cut 6 bases from V and 1 base from J; bases unmatched to any gene: 8. Germline V gene sequence: CDR1 SQVTM, CDR2 ANQGSEA. This CDR3 is CSVGGNGQNTEAFF. As DNA, the CDR3 is TGCAGCGTAGGGGGCAACGGCCAGAACACTGAAGCTTTCTTT.

In its sample, this clonotype was seen many times. The chain carries TRBV20-1 and TRBJ2-1, with a possible D match to TRBD2 (6 bases). Germline CDR1 and CDR2: DFQATT and SNEGSKA (reference sequence). The CDR3 sequence is 14 residues long. Trimming left V 5 bases short and J 7 bases short, with 18 bases between. The CDR3 region has the DNA TGCAGTGCTCCTGACCAACGGGGGAGTAATGAGCAGTTCTTC. Its protein is CSAPDQRGSNEQFF.

In its sample, this clonotype was seen many times. The chain joins TRBV5-4 to TRBJ1-2; D remains ambiguous. V lost 1 base and J lost 8, with 21 bases in between. CDR3 length: 16 amino acids. The germline V gene encodes CDR1 SGHNT and CDR2 YYREEE (reference sequence). CDR3 sequence: CASSLSFDWSGSGYTF. As DNA, the CDR3 is TGTGCCAGCAGCTTGAGTTTTGATTGGAGCGGTTCGGGCTACACCTTC.

The chain joins TRBV11-2 to TRBJ2-5; 11 bases match TRBD2. The CDR3 sequence is 16 residues long. CDR1 is SGHAT and CDR2 is FQNNGV in the germline V gene. After removal of 2 bases from V and 4 bases from J, the junction contained 6 bases not matched to a gene. CDR3 in amino acids: CASSLRLAGGPETQYF. For the CDR3, the DNA is TGTGCCAGCAGCTTACGTCTAGCGGGGGGCCCAGAGACCCAGTACTTC.

This clonotype came up a few times. V usage is TRBV20-1 and J usage is TRBJ2-7; no firm D call. Germline V gene lookup returns CDR1 DFQATT and CDR2 SNEGSKA (reference sequence). CDR3 length equals 13 residues. The V and J ends lost 1 base and 2 bases respectively, with 9 bases between them. CDR3 sequence: CSARVPVAYEQYF. The CDR3 bases are TGCAGTGCTAGAGTGCCAGTGGCCTACGAGCAGTACTTC.

The sample holds a few counts of this clonotype. The genes are TRBV20-1 and TRBJ2-3; D is undetermined. This CDR3 spans 16 amino acids. V lost 0 bases and J lost 2, with 15 bases in between. CDR1 is DFQATT and CDR2 is SNEGSKA in the germline V gene (reference sequence). CDR3 sequence reads: CSARDLRNGVTDTQYF. The CDR3 DNA reads as TGCAGTGCTAGAGATCTGAGGAATGGAGTCACAGATACGCAGTATTTT.

This clonotype came up many times. The chain recombines TRBV7-2 with TRBJ2-1, with D hard to call. V dropped 2 bases and J dropped 5 bases, with 7 bases sitting between them. Germline V CDR1 and CDR2: SGHTA, FQGNSA. The CDR3 sequence is 13 residues long. The DNA for the CDR3 is TGTGCCAGCAGCTTAAGAATGGACAATGAGCAGTTCTTC. It codes for CASSLRMDNEQFF.

This clonotype was counted many times. The chain has TRBV27 and TRBJ2-6; D is perhaps TRBD2 (5 bases). V was shortened by 5 bases and J by 0 bases, with 20 bases between the two germline ends. Germline values: CDR1 MNHEY, CDR2 SMNVEV (reference sequence). There are 19 residues in the CDR3. The CDR3 nucleotides read TGTGCCAGCAGTCCCTGGACGGAGGACCTGAGCTCTGGGGCCAACGTCCTGACTTTC. It encodes CASSPWTEDLSSGANVLTF.